Listed below are T cell receptor beta chains from one sample, sequenced in a study of read filtering for tumor transcriptome and immune sequencing. TCRdb re-called the reads with MiXCR, one entry per CDR3 protein. The sample shows more than 30,000 distinct CDR3 sequences, about 15% of them seen only once. Material for sequencing was a population of CD138-negative cells sorted from bone marrow. The origin of the receptors is a donor at least 40 years old with multiple myeloma. CDR3s include the opening cysteine and the closing phenylalanine or tryptophan.

J: TRBJ2-3; V: TRBV2; length: 14; CDR3: CASSLRRRTDTQYF
J: TRBJ2-7; V: TRBV6-2/TRBV6-3; length: 15; CDR3: CASSAHRELAGEQYF
J: TRBJ1-2; V: TRBV19; length: 13; CDR3: CASSMASIYGYTF
J: TRBJ1-1; V: TRBV29-1; length: 12; CDR3: CSGGRVNTEAFF
J: TRBJ1-5; V: TRBV4-1; length: 14; CDR3: CASSLGHTNQPQHF
J: TRBJ1-2; V: TRBV28; length: 14; CDR3: CASKLQGVNYGYTF
J: TRBJ2-2; V: TRBV24-1; length: 15; CDR3: CATSSDRGRFGELFF
J: TRBJ2-3; V: TRBV4-2; length: 14; CDR3: CASSQPGTSETQYF
J: TRBJ2-2; V: TRBV5-6; length: 16; CDR3: CASSFFSAINTGELFF
J: TRBJ2-1; V: TRBV10-3; length: 12; CDR3: CAISLNGVEQFF
J: TRBJ2-1; V: TRBV24-1; length: 16; CDR3: CATSDLNSPRHDEQFF
J: TRBJ1-6; V: TRBV4-3; length: 15; CDR3: CASSQGTDRYSPLHF
J: TRBJ2-7; V: TRBV27; length: 13; CDR3: CASSHRGPTEQYF
J: TRBJ2-5; V: TRBV5-1; length: 16; CDR3: CASSPIRDRASGTQYF
J: TRBJ2-5; V: TRBV10-1; length: 13; CDR3: CASKASGQETQYF
J: TRBJ2-3; V: TRBV10-3; length: 15; CDR3: CAISEGTQSTDTQYF
J: TRBJ1-3; V: TRBV7-8; length: 15; CDR3: CASRPQLISGNTIYF
J: TRBJ1-1; V: TRBV20-1; length: 15; CDR3: CSARFESRENTEAFF
J: TRBJ1-1; V: TRBV7-9; length: 16; CDR3: CAGSKGREIRVTEAFF
J: TRBJ1-2; V: TRBV20-1; length: 11; CDR3: CSAPANHGYTF
J: TRBJ1-4; V: TRBV5-1; length: 15; CDR3: CASSLGTGGGEKLFF
J: TRBJ2-4; V: TRBV12-3/TRBV12-4; length: 15; CDR3: CASSLEALVKNIQYF
J: TRBJ2-3; V: TRBV4-1; length: 15; CDR3: CASSQKQGDTDTQYF
J: TRBJ2-1; V: TRBV3-1; length: 15; CDR3: CASSQVRGGYNEQFF
J: TRBJ1-1; V: TRBV6-2/TRBV6-3; length: 14; CDR3: CASSDRQGRTEAFF